What follows are 16 T cell receptor beta chains derived from one specimen sequenced in a study of neurological immune-mediated disorders. TCRdb processed the 5' RACE reads anew with MiXCR; each CDR3 protein has one entry. The sample carries roughly 38,000 distinct CDR3 sequences, almost 7.5% recorded once. The sample was PBMCs. Source of these receptors: a woman in her forties in good health.

This clonotype has a count of ten or more. V usage is TRBV7-3 and J usage is TRBJ2-7; 12 nucleotides match TRBD2. J was trimmed by 3 bases and V by 5 bases; bases with no gene match: 5. CDR3 length: 15 amino acids. Germline CDR1 SGHTA, CDR2 FQGTGA. CDR3 residues: CASSPRTSGDYEQYF. The DNA for the CDR3 is TGTGCCAGCAGCCCTCGGACTAGCGGGGACTACGAGCAGTACTTC.

Ten or more counts support this clonotype. V gene TRBV14 combines with J gene TRBJ2-1; 15 bases are shared with TRBD2. V lost 0 bases, J lost 8 bases, and 2 bases stayed unmatched. The CDR3 is 16 residues long. Germline V gene lookup returns CDR1 SGHDN and CDR2 FVKESK. CDR3 residues: CASSQEGLAGGHEQFF. CDR3 DNA sequence: TGTGCCAGCAGCCAAGAGGGACTAGCGGGAGGACATGAGCAGTTCTTC.

This clonotype was seen many times. This chain links TRBV10-3 with TRBJ2-7; no reliable D call. V gave up 0 bases and J gave up 4 bases, with 10 bases separating them. There are 14 residues in the CDR3. Germline CDR1 reads ENHRY; CDR2 reads SYGVKD. CDR3 region: CAISESREPYEQYV. The DNA for the CDR3 is TGTGCCATCAGTGAGTCGAGAGAACCATACGAGCAGTACGTC.

This clonotype was observed many times. The chain combines TRBV5-5 with TRBJ2-7; TRBD1 matches at 7 bases. The CDR3 runs to 14 residues. The germline gives CDR1 SGHKS, CDR2 YYEKEE (reference sequence). With 4 bases clipped from V and 0 bases from J, the junction kept 4 bases outside the gene matches. The chain's CDR3 is CASSIRDSSYEQYF. The CDR3 nucleotides read TGTGCCAGCAGCATTCGGGACAGCTCCTACGAGCAGTACTTC.

The V and J genes are TRBV11-2 and TRBJ2-1; TRBD2 matches at 11 bases. The CDR3 has 15 amino acids. V lost 5 bases to trimming and J lost 7 bases; unmatched junction nucleotides: 7. The V gene's germline CDR1 is SGHAT and CDR2 FQNNGV. The CDR3 protein is CASSRGSGRGNEQFF. CDR3 bases: TGTGCCAGCAGCCGGGGTAGCGGGAGGGGGAATGAGCAGTTCTTC.

The chain is built from TRBV11-1 and TRBJ2-2, with unresolved D. Germline loops: CDR1 SGHAT, CDR2 FQDESV (reference sequence). V lost 4 bases and J lost 1, with 7 bases in between. The CDR3 is made up of 14 amino acids. In DNA form, the CDR3 reads TGTGCCAGCAGCTCAGAGGAGAACACCGGGGAGCTGTTTTTT. It specifies CASSSEENTGELFF.

This clonotype has at least ten counts. The chain carries TRBV19 and TRBJ1-1; no reliable D call. V was clipped by 7 bases and J by 1 base, with 13 bases between them. Germline CDR1 reads LNHDA; CDR2 reads SQIVND (reference sequence). The CDR3 consists of 14 residues. CDR3 coding DNA: TGTGCCAGTACCCCGAGGAGCGCGAACACTGAAGCTTTCTTT. Translation: CASTPRSANTEAFF. Combining the CDR3 with reference TRBV19 and TRBJ1-1 gives the whole variable domain DGGITQSPKYLFRKEGQNVTLSCEQNLNHDAMYWYRQDPGQGLRLIYYSQIVNDFQKGDIAEGYSVSREKKESFPLTVTSAQKNPTAFYLCASTPRSANTEAFFGQGTRLTVV.

There are many counts of this clonotype. This sequence joins TRBV27 and TRBJ2-3; 8 positions agree with TRBD2. Per the germline V gene, CDR1 is MNHEY and CDR2 is SMNVEV (reference sequence). The V segment lost 6 bases and the J segment 2 bases; nucleotides outside the gene matches: 10. The CDR3 totals 16 residues. CDR3 region: CASRPPWTSYTDTQYF. DNA for the CDR3: TGTGCCAGCAGACCTCCTTGGACTAGCTACACAGATACGCAGTATTTT.

The sample holds many counts of this clonotype. The V and J genes are TRBV5-1 and TRBJ1-1, with D perhaps TRBD1 (5 bases). The V gene's germline CDR1 is SGHRS and CDR2 YFSETQ. The CDR3 is 15 amino acids. V lost 2 bases and J 5 bases, leaving 16 bases between the germline ends. The CDR3 loop reads CASSFIAGGGTEAFF. CDR3 bases: TGCGCCAGCAGCTTTATAGCGGGCGGGGGTACTGAAGCTTTCTTT.

This clonotype was seen repeatedly, ten times or more. CDR3 loop: CASSSLLNSQTENTEAFF. CDR3 DNA: TGTGCCAGCAGCTCCCTCTTAAACTCACAGACAGAGAACACTGAAGCTTTCTTT. This chain connects TRBV5-6 to TRBJ1-1, with D tentatively TRBD1 (5 bases). The germline V and J ends were trimmed by 3 bases and 1 base, with 22 bases remaining between them. This CDR3 spans 18 amino acids. CDR1 is SGHDT and CDR2 is YYEEEE in the germline V gene.

This clonotype was found many times. This chain uses TRBV7-8 with TRBJ1-2; D might be TRBD1 (5 bases). CDR3 length: 13 amino acids. The V end was cut by 6 bases, the J end by 3 bases, with 11 bases between. Germline CDR1 is SGHVS and CDR2 is FQNEAQ. This CDR3 reads CASRRDEDYGYTF. CDR3 coding DNA: TGTGCCAGCAGACGGGACGAGGACTATGGCTACACCTTC.

Comments on this clonotype: An end of the junction does not agree with germline; a read error may underlie this. This rearrangement joins TRBV9 to TRBJ2-2; D possibly corresponds to TRBD2 (8 bases). The CDR3 extends over 17 amino acids. Per the germline V gene, CDR1 is SGDLS and CDR2 is YYNGEE. The CDR3 DNA sequence: TGTGCCAGCAGCAGGGGACTAGAGGGGGCCTCAACCGGGGCGCTGTTTTTT. This encodes CASSRGLEGASTGALFF.

Only a few counts were recorded for this clonotype. J is TRBJ2-1 and V is TRBV12-3 or TRBV12-4; D remains unclear. The V end lost 1 base, the J end lost 6 bases, and 13 bases lay between the germline ends. The CDR3 has 15 amino acids. The CDR3 loop is CASSLEVDLGNEQFF. In DNA form, the CDR3 reads TGTGCCAGCAGTTTAGAAGTGGACCTAGGCAATGAGCAGTTCTTC.

At least ten counts were recorded for this clonotype. The gene calls are TRBV5-1 and TRBJ2-2; 8 bases agree with TRBD1. V shed 0 bases, J shed 1 base, and the junction held 2 bases outside the gene matches. The CDR3 runs to 16 residues. CDR1 and CDR2 from the germline V gene are SGHRS and YFSETQ. The chain's CDR3 is CASSLAGQGNTGELFF. Here the CDR3 DNA reads TGCGCCAGCAGCTTGGCCGGACAGGGGAACACCGGGGAGCTGTTTTTT.

This clonotype counts as medium-sized. The chain employs TRBV20-1 and TRBJ2-7, with 9 bases aligning to TRBD2. Looked up from germline, CDR1 is DFQATT and CDR2 is SNEGSKA (reference sequence). The CDR3 has 14 amino acids. J was trimmed by 5 bases and V by 3 bases; bases with no gene match: 8. This CDR3 is CSASVLAGRNEQYF. The CDR3 DNA reads as TGCAGTGCTAGTGTGCTAGCGGGAAGGAACGAGCAGTACTTC.

The sample holds many counts of this clonotype. The chain employs TRBV6-4 and TRBJ2-1, with TRBD2 matching 12 bases. Germline CDR1 reads MRHNA; CDR2 reads SNTAGT. Trimming took 5 bases from V and 7 from J; bases not matched to a gene: 3. The CDR3 length is 14 residues. In DNA form, the CDR3 reads TGTGCCAGCAGTCCTAGCGGGAGGGTAAATGAGCAGTTCTTC. Its protein is CASSPSGRVNEQFF.